This TCR beta chain was identified during a study of radiation and T cells in renal cell carcinoma. Study-level points and caveats: Pretreatment tumor biopsies were lacking, so baseline clonotypes are unknown.

Repertoires were generated with immunoSEQ multiplex PCR, while TCRdb's copy carries only in-frame clones and drops some. In the table there are more than 95,000 clones, around 84% of which are singletons. V shed 6 bases and J shed 3 bases, with 9 bases lying between them. The CDR3 has 13 amino acids. Germline V gene lookup returns CDR1 SNHLY and CDR2 FYNNEI. Time point in this sample: baseline pretreatment blood. The treatment: 15 Gy SBRT to primary tumor, nephrectomy 4 weeks later. With respect to this clone: The antigen is undetermined.

Sequenced material: blood, taken from a patient whose treatment included radiotherapy and nephrectomy. The clonotype comes from a woman aged 55-70 years with renal cell carcinoma. V usage is TRBV2 and J usage is TRBJ1-5; D uncertain. The DNA for the CDR3 is TGTGCCAGCAGGAGCAGCAACAATCAGCCCCAGCATTTT. This gives the protein CASRSSNNQPQHF.